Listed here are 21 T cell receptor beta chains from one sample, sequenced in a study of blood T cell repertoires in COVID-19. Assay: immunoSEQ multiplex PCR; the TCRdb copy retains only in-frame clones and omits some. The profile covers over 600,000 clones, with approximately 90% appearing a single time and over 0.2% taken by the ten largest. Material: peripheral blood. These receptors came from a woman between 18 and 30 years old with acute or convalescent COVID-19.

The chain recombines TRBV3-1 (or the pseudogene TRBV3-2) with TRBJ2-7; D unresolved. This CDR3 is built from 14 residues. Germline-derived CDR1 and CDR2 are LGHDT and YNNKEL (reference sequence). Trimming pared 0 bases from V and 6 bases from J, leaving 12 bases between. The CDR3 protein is CASSQDRSGAEQYF. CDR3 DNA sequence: TGTGCCAGCAGCCAAGATAGATCGGGTGCCGAGCAGTACTTC.

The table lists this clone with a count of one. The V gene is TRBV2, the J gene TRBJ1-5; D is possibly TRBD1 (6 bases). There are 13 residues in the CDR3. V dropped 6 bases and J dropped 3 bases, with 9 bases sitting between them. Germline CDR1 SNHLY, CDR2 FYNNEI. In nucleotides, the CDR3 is TGTGCCAGCAGGGGACAATACAATCAGCCCCAGCATTTT. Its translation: CASRGQYNQPQHF.

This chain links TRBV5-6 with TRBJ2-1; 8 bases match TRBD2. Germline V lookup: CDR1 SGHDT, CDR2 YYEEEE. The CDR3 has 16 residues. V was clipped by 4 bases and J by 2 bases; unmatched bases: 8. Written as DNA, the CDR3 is TGTGCCAGCAGCCCCGGGGGGGCCAACACCTACAATGAGCAGTTCTTC. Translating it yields CASSPGGANTYNEQFF.

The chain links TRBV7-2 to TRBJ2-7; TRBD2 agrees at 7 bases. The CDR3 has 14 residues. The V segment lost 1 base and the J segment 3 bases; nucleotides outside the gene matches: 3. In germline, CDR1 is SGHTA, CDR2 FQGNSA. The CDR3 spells CASSLGGGSYEQYF. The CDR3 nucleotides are TGTGCCAGCAGCTTAGGCGGCGGGAGCTACGAGCAGTACTTC.

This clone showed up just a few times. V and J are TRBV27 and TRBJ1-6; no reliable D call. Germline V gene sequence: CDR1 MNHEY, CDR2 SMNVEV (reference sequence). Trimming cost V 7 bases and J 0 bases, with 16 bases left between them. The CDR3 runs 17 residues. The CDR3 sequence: CASTESLKFSYNSPLHF. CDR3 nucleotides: TGTGCCAGCACTGAGTCCCTGAAGTTCTCCTATAATTCACCCCTCCACTTT.

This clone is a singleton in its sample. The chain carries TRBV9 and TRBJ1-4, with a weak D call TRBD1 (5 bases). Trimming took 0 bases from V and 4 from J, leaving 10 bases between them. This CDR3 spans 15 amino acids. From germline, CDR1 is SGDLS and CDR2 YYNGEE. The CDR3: CASSVEGRDNEKLFF. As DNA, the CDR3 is TGTGCCAGCAGCGTAGAGGGCAGGGATAATGAAAAACTGTTTTTT. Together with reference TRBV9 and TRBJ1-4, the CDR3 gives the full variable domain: DSGVTQTPKHLITATGQRVTLRCSPRSGDLSVYWYQQSLDQGLQFLIQYYNGEERAKGNILERFSAQQFPDLHSELNLSSLELGDSALYFCASSVEGRDNEKLFFGSGTQLSVL.

This CDR3 reads CAGNRGFNYGYTF. DNA of the CDR3: TGTGCCGGAAACAGGGGTTTTAACTATGGCTACACCTTC. This rearrangement joins TRBV30 to TRBJ1-2; 7 bases line up with TRBD1. Germline CDR1 reads GTSNPN; CDR2 reads SVGIG (reference sequence). The length of the CDR3 is 13 residues. The junction had 7 bases not matched to a gene; V was cut back by 8 bases and J by 1 base.

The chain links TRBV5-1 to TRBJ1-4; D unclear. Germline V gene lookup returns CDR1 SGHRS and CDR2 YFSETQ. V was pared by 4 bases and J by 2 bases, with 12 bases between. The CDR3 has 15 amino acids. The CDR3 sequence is CASSPHRSTNEKLFF. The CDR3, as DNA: TGCGCCAGCAGCCCGCATCGGTCTACTAATGAAAAACTGTTTTTT.

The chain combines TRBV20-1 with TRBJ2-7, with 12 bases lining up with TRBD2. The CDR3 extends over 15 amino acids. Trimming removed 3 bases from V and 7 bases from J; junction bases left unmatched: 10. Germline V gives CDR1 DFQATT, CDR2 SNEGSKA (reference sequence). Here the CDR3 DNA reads TGCAGTGCTAGTGGGGGCGGACTAGCGGGGTGGGAGCAGTACTTC. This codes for CSASGGGLAGWEQYF.

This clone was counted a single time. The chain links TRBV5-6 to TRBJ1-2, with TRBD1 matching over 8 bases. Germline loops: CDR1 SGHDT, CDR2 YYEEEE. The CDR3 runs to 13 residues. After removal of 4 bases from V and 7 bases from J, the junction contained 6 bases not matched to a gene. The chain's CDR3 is CASSPDRVGGYTF. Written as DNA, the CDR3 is TGTGCCAGCAGCCCGGACAGGGTAGGTGGCTACACCTTC. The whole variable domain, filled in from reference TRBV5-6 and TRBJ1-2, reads DAGVTQSPTHLIKTRGQQVTLRCSPKSGHDTVSWYQQALGQGPQFIFQYYEEEERQRGNFPDRFSGHQFPNYSSELNVNALLLGDSALYLCASSPDRVGGYTFGSGTRLTVV.

CDR3 bases: TGTGCCAGCAGCTCCCCTCCAGGGCGGGTGGCTAGCGGGGGAAAATACAATGAGCAGTTCTTC. The encoded protein is CASSSPPGRVASGGKYNEQFF. The rearrangement joins TRBV13 to TRBJ2-1, with TRBD2 identical over 10 bases. J was trimmed by 4 bases and V by 4 bases; bases with no gene match: 22. The length of the CDR3 is 21 residues. CDR1 and CDR2 (germline): PRHDT, FYEKMQ (reference sequence).

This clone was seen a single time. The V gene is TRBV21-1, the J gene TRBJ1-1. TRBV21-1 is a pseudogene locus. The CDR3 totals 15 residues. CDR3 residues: CASSKEGTQNTEAFF. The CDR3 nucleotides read TGTGCCAGCAGCAAGGAGGGGACGCAGAACACTGAAGCTTTCTTT.

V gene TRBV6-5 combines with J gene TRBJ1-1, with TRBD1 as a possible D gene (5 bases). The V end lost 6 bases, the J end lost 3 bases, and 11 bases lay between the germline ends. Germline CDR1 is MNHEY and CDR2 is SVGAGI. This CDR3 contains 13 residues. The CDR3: CASRAAGYTEAFF. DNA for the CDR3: TGTGCCAGCAGGGCGGCAGGGTACACTGAAGCTTTCTTT.

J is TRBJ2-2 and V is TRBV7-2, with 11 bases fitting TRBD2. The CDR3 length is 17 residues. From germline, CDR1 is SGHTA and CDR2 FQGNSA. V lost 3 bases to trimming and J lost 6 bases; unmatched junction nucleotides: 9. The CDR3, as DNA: TGTGCCAGCAGCTTTTCACATAGCGGGGGGGTCTCCGGGGAGCTGTTTTTT. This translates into CASSFSHSGGVSGELFF.

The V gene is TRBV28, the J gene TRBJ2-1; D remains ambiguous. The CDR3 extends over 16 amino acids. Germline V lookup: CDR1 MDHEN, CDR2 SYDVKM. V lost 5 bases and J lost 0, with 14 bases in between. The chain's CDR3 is CASSTPTGGSYNEQFF. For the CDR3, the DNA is TGTGCCAGCAGTACCCCTACGGGTGGCTCCTACAATGAGCAGTTCTTC.

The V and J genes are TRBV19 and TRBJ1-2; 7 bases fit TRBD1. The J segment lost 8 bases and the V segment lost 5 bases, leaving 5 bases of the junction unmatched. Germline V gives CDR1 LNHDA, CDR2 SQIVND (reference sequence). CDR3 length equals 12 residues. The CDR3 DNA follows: TGTGCCAGTAGTCCCGGGACAGCAGGCTACACCTTC. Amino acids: CASSPGTAGYTF.

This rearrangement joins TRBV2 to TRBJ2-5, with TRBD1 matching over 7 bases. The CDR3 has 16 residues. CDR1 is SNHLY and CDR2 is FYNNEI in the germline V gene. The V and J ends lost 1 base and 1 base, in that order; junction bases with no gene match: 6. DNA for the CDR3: TGTGCCAGCAGTGAAGGTAGGGGGCGAGGCCAAGAGACCCAGTACTTC. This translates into CASSEGRGRGQETQYF.

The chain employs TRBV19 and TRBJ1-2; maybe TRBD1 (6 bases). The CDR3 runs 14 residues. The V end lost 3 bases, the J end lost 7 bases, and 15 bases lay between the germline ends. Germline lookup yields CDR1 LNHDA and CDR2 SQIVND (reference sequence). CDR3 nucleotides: TGTGCCAGTAGTATTTCTGGGGGCGCGGGTGGCTACACCTTC. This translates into CASSISGGAGGYTF.

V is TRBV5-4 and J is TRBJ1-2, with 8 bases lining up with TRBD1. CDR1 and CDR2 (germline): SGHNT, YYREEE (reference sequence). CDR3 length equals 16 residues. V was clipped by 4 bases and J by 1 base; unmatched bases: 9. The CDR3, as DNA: TGTGCCAGCAGCCCAACGACAGGGGATATTAACTATGGCTACACCTTC. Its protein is CASSPTTGDINYGYTF.

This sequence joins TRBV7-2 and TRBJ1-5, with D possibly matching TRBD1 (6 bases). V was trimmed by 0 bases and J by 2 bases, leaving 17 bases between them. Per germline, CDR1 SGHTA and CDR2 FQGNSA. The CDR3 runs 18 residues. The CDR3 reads CASSLAMVGASGNQPQHF. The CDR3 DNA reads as TGTGCCAGCAGCTTAGCGATGGTGGGGGCTTCGGGCAATCAGCCCCAGCATTTT.

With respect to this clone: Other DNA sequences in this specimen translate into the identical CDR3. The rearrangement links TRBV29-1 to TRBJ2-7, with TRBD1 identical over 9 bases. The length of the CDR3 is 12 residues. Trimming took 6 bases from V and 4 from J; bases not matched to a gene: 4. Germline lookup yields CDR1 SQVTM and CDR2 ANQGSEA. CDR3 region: CSVGTGTYEQYF. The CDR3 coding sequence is TGCAGCGTCGGGACAGGGACTTACGAGCAGTACTTC.